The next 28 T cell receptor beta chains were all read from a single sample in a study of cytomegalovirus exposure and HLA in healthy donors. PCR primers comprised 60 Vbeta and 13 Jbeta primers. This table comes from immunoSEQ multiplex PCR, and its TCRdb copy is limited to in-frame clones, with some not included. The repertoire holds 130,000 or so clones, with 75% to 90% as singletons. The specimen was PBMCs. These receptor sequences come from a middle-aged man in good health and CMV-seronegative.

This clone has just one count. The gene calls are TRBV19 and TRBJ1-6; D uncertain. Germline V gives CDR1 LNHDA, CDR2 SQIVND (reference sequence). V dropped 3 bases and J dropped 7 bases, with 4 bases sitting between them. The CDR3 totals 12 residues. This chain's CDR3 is CASSMSNSPLHF. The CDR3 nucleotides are TGTGCCAGTAGTATGAGCAATTCACCCCTCCACTTT. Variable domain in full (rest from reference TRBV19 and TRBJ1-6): DGGITQSPKYLFRKEGQNVTLSCEQNLNHDAMYWYRQDPGQGLRLIYYSQIVNDFQKGDIAEGYSVSREKKESFPLTVTSAQKNPTAFYLCASSMSNSPLHFGNGTRLTVT.

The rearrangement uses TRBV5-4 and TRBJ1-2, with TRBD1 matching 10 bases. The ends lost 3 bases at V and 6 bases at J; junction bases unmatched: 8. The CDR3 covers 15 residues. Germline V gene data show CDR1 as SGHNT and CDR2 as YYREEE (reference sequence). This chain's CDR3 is CASSSEPGTGDGYTF. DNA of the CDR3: TGTGCCAGCAGCTCCGAACCCGGGACAGGGGATGGCTACACCTTC.

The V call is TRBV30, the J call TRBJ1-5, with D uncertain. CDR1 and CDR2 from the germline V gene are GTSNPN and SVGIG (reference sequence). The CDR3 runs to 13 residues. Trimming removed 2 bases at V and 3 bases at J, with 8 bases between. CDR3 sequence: CAWSQDNNQPQHF. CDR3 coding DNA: TGTGCCTGGAGTCAGGATAACAATCAGCCCCAGCATTTT.

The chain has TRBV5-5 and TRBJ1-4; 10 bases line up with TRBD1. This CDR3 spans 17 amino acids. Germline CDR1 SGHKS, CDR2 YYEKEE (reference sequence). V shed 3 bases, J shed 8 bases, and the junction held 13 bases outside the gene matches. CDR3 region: CASSSSETGGRWEKLFF. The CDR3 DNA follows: TGTGCCAGCAGCTCGTCTGAGACAGGGGGCCGGTGGGAAAAACTGTTTTTT.

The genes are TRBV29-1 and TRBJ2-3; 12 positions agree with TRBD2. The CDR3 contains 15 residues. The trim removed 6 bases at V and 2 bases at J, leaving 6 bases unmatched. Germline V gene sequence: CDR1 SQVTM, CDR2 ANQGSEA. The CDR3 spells CSVPGTSGYTDTQYF. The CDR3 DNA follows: TGCAGCGTCCCCGGGACTAGCGGGTACACAGATACGCAGTATTTT.

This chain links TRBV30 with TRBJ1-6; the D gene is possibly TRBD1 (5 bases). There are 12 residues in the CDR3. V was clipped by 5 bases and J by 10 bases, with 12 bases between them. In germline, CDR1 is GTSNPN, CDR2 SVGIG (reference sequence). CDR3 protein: CAWGQGGSPLHF. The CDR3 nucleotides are TGTGCCTGGGGGCAGGGAGGCTCACCCCTCCACTTT. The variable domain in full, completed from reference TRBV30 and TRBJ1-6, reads SQTIHQWPATLVQPVGSPLSLECTVEGTSNPNLYWYRQAAGRGLQLLFYSVGIGQISSEVPQNLSASRPQDRQFILSSKKLLLSDSGFYLCAWGQGGSPLHFGNGTRLTVT.

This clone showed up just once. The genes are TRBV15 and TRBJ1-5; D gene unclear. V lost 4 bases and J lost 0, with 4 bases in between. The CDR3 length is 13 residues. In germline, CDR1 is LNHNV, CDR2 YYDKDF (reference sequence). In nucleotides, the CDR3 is TGTGCCACCAGCATTAATAGCAATCAGCCCCAGCATTTT. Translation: CATSINSNQPQHF.

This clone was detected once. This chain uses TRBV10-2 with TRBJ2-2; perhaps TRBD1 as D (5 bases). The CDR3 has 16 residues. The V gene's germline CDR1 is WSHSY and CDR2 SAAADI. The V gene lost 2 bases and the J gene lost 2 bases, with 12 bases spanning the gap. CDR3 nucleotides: TGCGCCAGCAGTGAGAGGGGATCCCTTAACACCGGGGAGCTGTTTTTT. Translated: CASSERGSLNTGELFF.

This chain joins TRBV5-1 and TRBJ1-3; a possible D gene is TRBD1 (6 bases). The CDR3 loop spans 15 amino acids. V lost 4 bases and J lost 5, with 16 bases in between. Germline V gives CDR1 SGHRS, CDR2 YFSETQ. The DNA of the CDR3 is TGCGCCAGCAGCCCCGGGGACACTATCAGAAACACCATATATTTT. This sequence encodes CASSPGDTIRNTIYF.

CDR3 in DNA: TGTGCCAGCAGCCGAGTAGCGGGAGGGACCAATGAGCAGTTCTTC. Its translation: CASSRVAGGTNEQFF. V and J are TRBV7-2 and TRBJ2-1; 11 bases fit TRBD2. The ends lost 5 bases at V and 6 bases at J; junction bases unmatched: 6. Germline V CDR1 and CDR2: SGHTA, FQGNSA. CDR3 length: 15 amino acids.

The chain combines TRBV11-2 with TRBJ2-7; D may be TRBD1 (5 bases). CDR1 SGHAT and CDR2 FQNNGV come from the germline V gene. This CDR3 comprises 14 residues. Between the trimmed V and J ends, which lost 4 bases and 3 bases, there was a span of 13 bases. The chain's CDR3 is CASSYRGLGYEQYF. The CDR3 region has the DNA TGTGCCAGCAGCTATAGGGGTCTGGGCTACGAGCAGTACTTC.

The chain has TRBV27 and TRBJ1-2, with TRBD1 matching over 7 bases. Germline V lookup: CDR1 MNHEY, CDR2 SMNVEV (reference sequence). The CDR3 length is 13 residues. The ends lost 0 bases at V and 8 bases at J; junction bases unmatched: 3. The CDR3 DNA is TGTGCCAGCAGTTTATCGAGACAGGGCGGCTACACCTTC. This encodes CASSLSRQGGYTF.

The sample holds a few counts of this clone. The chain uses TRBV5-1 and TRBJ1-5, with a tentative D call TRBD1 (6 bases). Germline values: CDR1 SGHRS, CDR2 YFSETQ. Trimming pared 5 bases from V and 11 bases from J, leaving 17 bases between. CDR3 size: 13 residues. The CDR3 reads CASRPRGFLAQHF. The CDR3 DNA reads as TGCGCCAGCAGACCTAGGGGGTTCCTAGCCCAGCATTTT.

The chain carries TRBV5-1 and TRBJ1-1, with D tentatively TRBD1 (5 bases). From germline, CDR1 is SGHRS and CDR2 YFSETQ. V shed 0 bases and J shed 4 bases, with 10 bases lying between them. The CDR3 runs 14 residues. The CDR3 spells CASSLGGVGTEAFF. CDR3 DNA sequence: TGCGCCAGCAGCTTGGGGGGGGTGGGCACTGAAGCTTTCTTT.

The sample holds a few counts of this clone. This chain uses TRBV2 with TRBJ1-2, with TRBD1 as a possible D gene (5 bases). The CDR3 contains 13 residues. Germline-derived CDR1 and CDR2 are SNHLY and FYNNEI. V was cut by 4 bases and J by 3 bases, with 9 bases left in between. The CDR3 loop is CASSGRQHYGYTF. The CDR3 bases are TGTGCCAGCAGTGGACGACAGCACTATGGCTACACCTTC.

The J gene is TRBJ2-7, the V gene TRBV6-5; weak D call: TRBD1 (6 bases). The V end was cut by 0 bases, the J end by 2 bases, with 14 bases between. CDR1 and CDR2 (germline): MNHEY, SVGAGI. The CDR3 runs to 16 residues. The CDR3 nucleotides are TGTGCCAGCAGTTACTCGATGTCGGGACATACCTACGAGCAGTACTTC. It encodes CASSYSMSGHTYEQYF.

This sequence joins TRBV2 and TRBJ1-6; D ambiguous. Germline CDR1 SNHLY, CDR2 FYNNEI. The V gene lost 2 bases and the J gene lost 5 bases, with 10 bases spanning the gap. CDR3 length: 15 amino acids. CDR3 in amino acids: CASSESRDDNSPLHF. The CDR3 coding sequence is TGTGCCAGCAGTGAATCACGGGATGATAATTCACCCCTCCACTTT.

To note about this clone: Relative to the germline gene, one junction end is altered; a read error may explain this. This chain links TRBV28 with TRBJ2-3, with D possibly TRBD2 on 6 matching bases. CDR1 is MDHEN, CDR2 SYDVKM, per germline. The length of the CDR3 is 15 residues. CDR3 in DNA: TGTGCCAGCAGTTTCGAGGGAGGAAGCACAAATACGCAGTATTTT. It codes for CASSFEGGSTNTQYF.

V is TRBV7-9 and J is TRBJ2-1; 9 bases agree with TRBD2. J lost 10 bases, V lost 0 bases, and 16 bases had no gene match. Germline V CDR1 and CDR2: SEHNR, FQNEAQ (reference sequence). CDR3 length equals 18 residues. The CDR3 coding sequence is TGTGCCAGCAGCTTAGCACTTTTAGCGGGAGAGACTACAGGGGAGCAGTTCTTC. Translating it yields CASSLALLAGETTGEQFF.

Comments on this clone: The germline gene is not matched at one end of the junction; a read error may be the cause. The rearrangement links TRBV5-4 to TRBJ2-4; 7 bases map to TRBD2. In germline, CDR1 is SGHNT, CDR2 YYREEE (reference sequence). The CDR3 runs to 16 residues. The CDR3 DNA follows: TGTGCCAGCAGCAGCAACGACAGACTAGCCAAAAACAGTCAGTACTTC. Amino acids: CASSSNDRLAKNSQYF.

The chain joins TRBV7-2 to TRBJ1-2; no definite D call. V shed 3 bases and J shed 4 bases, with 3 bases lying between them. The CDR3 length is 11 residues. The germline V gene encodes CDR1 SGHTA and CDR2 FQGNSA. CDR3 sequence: CASSFLYGYTF. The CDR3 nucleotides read TGTGCCAGCAGCTTCCTCTATGGCTACACCTTC.

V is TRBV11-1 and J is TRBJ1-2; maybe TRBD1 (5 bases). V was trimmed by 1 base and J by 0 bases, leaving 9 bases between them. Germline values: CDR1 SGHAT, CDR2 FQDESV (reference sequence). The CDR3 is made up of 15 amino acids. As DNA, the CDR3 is TGTGCCAGCAGCTTAGAGGCAGGGCCTAACTATGGCTACACCTTC. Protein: CASSLEAGPNYGYTF. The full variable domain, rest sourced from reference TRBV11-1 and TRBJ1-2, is EAEVAQSPRYKITEKSQAVAFWCDPISGHATLYWYRQILGQGPELLVQFQDESVVDDSQLPKDRFSAERLKGVDSTLKIQPAELGDSAMYLCASSLEAGPNYGYTFGSGTRLTVV.

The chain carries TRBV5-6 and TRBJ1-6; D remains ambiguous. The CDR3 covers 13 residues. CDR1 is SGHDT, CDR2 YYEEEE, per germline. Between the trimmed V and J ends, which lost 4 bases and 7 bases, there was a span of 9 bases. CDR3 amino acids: CASSLRWNSPLHF. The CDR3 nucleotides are TGTGCCAGCAGCCTCAGGTGGAATTCACCCCTCCACTTT.

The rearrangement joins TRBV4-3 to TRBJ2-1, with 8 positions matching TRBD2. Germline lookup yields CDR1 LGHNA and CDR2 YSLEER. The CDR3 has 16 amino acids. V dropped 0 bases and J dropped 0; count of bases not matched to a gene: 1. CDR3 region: CASSQDAGGSYNEQFF. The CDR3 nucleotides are TGCGCCAGCAGCCAAGACGCGGGGGGCTCCTACAATGAGCAGTTCTTC.

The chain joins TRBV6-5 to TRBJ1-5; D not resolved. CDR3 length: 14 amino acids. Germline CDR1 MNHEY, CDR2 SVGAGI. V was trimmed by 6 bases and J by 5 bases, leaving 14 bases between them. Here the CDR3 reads CASSPLSADQPQHF. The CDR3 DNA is TGTGCCAGCAGCCCCCTCTCGGCGGATCAGCCCCAGCATTTT.

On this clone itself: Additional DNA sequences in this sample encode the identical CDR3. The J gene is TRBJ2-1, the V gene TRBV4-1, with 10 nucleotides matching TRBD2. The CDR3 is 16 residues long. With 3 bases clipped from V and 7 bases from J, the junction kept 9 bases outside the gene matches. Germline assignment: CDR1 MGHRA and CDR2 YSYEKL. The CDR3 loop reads CASSQDLVAGGNEQFF. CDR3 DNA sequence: TGCGCCAGCAGCCAGGATTTAGTAGCGGGAGGTAATGAGCAGTTCTTC.

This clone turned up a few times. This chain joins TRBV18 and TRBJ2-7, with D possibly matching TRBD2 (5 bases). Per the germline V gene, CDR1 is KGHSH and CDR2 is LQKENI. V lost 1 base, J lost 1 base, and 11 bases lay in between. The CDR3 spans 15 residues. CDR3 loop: CASSPLSGGSYEQYF. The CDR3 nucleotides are TGTGCCAGCTCACCACTCTCTGGCGGGTCCTACGAGCAGTACTTC.

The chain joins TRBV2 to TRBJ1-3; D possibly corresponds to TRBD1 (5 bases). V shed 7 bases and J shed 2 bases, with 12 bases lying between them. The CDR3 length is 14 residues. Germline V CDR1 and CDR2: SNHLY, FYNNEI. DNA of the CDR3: TGTGCCAGCACCAGGGATTCAACTGGAAACACCATATATTTT. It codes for CASTRDSTGNTIYF.